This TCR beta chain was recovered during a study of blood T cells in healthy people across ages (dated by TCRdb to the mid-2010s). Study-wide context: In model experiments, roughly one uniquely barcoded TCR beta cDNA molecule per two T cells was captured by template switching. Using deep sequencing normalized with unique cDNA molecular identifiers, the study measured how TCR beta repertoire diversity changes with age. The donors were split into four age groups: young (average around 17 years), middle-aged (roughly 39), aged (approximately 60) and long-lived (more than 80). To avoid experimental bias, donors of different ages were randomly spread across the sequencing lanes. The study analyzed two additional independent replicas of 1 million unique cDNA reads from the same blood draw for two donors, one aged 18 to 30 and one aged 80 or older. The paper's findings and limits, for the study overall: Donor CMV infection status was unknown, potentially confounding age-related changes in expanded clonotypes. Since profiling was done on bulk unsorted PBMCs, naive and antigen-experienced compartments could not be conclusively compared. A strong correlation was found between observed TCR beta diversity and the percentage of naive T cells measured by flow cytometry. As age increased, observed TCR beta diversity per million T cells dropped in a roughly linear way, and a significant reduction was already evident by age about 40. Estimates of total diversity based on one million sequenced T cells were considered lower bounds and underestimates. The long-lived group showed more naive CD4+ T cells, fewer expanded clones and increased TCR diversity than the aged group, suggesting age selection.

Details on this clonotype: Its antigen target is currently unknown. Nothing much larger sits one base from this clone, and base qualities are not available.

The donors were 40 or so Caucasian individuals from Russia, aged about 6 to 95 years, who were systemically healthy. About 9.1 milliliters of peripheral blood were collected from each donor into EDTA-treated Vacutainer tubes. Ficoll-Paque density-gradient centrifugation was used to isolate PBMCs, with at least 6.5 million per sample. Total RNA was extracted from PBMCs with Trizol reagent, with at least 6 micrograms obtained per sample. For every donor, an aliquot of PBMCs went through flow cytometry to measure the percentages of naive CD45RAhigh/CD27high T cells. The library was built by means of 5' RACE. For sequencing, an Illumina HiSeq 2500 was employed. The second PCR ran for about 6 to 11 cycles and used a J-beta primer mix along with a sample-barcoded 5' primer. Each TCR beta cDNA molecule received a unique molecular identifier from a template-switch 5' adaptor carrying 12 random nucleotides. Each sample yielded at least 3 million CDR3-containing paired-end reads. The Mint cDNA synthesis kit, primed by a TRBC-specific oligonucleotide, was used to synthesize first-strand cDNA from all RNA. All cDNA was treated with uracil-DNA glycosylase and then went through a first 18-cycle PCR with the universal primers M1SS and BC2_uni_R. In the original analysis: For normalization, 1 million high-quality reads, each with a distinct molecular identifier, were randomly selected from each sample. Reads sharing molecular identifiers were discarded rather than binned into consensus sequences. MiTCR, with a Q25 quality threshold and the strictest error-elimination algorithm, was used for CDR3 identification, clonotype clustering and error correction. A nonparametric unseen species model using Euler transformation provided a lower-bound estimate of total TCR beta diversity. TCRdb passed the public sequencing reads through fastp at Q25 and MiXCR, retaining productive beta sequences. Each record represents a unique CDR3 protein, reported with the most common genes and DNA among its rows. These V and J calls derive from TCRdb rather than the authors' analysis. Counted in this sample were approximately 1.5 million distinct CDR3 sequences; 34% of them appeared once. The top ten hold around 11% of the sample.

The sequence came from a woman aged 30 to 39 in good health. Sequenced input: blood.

The CDR3 corresponds to CASTGGGAEETQYF. In nucleotides, the sequence is TGTGCCAGCACGGGCGGGGGCGCGGAGGAGACCCAGTACTTC. This chain is built from TRBV13 and TRBJ2-5; a tentative D match to TRBD2 spans 7 bases. The CDR3 starts with the cysteine, ends with the phenylalanine, and has 14 residues. Only the CDR3 region is kept as DNA, spanning 42 bases read in frame from base 1. CDR1 and CDR2 are drawn from the germline V gene (reference sequence): PRHDT, FYEKMQ. V and J lose 7 bases and 5 bases, and a span of 17 bases separates them.